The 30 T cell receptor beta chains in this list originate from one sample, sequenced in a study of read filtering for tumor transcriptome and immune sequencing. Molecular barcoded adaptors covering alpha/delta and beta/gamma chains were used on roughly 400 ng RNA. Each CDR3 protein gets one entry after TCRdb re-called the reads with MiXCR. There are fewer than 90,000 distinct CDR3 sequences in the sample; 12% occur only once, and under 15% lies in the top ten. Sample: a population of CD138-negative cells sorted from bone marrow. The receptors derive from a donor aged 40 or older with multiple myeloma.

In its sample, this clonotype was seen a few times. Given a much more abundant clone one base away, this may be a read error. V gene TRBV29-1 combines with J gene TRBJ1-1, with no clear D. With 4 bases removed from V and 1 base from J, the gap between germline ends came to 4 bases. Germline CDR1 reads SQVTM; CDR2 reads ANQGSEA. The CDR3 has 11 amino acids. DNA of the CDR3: TGCAGCGTTGTTCAGAACACTGAAGCTTTCTTT. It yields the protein CSVVQNTEAFF.

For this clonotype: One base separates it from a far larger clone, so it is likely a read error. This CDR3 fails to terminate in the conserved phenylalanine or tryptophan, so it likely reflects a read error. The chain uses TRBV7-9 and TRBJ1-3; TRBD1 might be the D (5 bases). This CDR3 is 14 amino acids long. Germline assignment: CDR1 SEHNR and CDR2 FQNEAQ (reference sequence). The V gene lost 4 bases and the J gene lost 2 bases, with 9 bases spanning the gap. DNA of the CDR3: TGTGCCAGCAGCTCATGGGGGGCTGGAAACACCATATATTCT. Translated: CASSSWGAGNTIYS.

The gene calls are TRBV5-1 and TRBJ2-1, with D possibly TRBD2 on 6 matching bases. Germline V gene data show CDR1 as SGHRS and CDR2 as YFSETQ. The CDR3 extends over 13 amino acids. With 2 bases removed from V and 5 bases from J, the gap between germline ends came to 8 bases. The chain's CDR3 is CASSFGGDNEQFF. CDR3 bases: TGCGCCAGCAGCTTTGGCGGGGACAATGAGCAGTTCTTC.

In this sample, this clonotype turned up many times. CDR3 bases: TGTGCCAGTAATTCCGCGGGCCCCTCCTACGAGCAGTACTTC. This translates into CASNSAGPSYEQYF. This sequence joins TRBV19 and TRBJ2-7, with D possibly TRBD2 on 5 matching bases. V was cut by 7 bases and J by 0 bases, with 13 bases left in between. CDR3 length equals 14 residues. CDR1 and CDR2 (germline): LNHDA, SQIVND (reference sequence).

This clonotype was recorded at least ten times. The CDR3 DNA reads as TGTGCCAGCAGTTCCCGGAGGGGCGGTAATAGGGAGACCCAGTACTTC. Translated: CASSSRRGGNRETQYF. The rearrangement joins TRBV12-3 or TRBV12-4 to TRBJ2-5; the D gene is possibly TRBD2 (6 bases). The CDR3 is made up of 16 amino acids. The germline V and J ends were trimmed by 4 bases and 5 bases, with 20 bases remaining between them.

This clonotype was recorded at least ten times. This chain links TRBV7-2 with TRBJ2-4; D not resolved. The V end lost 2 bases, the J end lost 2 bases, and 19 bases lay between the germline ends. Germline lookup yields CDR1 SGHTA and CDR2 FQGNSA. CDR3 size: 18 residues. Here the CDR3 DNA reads TGTGCCAGCAGCTTAAGATACGACGGCCCATTCACCAAAAACATTCAGTACTTC. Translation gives CASSLRYDGPFTKNIQYF.

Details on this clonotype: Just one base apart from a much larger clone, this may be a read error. The CDR3 spells CASSKSNGQFF. In DNA, the CDR3 is TGTGCCAGCAGTAAGTCGAATGGGCAGTTCTTC. The V gene is TRBV6-5, the J gene TRBJ2-1; D ambiguous. Germline-derived CDR1 and CDR2 are MNHEY and SVGAGI. The CDR3 length is 11 residues.

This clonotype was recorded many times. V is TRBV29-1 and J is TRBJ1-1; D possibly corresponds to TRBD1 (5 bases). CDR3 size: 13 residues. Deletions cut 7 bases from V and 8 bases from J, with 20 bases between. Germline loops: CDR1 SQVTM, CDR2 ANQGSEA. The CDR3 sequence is CSASTGTLREAFF. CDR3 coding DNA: TGCAGCGCCTCCACCGGGACCCTGAGGGAAGCTTTCTTT.

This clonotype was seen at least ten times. The CDR3 nucleotides are TGTGCCAGCACCCCAAAGGGGCCAGGGGAGCAGTACTTC. Protein: CASTPKGPGEQYF. The chain is built from TRBV28 and TRBJ2-7; a weak D match, TRBD1 (5 bases). CDR3 size: 13 residues. CDR1 is MDHEN, CDR2 SYDVKM, per germline. Trimming took 7 bases from V and 7 from J, leaving 17 bases between them.

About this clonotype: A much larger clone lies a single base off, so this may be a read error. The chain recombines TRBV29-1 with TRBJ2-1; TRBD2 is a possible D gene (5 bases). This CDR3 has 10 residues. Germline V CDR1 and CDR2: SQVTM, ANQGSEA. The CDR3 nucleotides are TGCAGCGTTCGGGAAGATGAGCGGTTCTTC. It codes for CSVREDERFF.

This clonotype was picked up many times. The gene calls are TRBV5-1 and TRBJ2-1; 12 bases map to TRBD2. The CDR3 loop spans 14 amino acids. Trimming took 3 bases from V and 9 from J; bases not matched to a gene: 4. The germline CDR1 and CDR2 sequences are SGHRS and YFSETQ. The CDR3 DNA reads TGCGCCAGCAGCTCACAGACTAGCGGGAGTGAGCAGTTCTTC. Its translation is CASSSQTSGSEQFF.

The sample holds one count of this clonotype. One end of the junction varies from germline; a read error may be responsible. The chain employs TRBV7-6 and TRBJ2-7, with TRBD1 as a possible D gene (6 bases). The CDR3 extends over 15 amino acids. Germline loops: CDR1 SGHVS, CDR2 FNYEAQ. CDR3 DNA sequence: TGTACCAGCAGCTTGGGAACAGGGATGAGAGGCGAGCAGTACTTC. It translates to CTSSLGTGMRGEQYF.

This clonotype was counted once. DNA of the CDR3: TGCGCCAGCAGCCCGTTGGGAGCCTATGGCTACACCTTC. Protein sequence: CASSPLGAYGYTF. This rearrangement joins TRBV5-1 to TRBJ1-2; D unclear. V gave up 4 bases and J gave up 4 bases, with 11 bases separating them. CDR1 SGHRS and CDR2 YFSETQ come from the germline V gene. CDR3 length: 13 amino acids. Complete variable domain (other parts from reference TRBV5-1 and TRBJ1-2): KAGVTQTPRYLIKTRGQQVTLSCSPISGHRSVSWYQQTPGQGLQFLFEYFSETQRNKGNFPGRFSGRQFSNSRSEMNVSTLELGDSALYLCASSPLGAYGYTFGSGTRLTVV.

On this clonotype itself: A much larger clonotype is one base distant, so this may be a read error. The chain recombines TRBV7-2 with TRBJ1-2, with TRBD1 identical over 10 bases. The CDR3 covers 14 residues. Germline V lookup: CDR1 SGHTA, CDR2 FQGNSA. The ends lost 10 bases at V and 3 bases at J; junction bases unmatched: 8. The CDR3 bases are TGTGCCAACGCCCGACAGGGGGCTGACTATGGCTACACCTTC. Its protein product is CANARQGADYGYTF.

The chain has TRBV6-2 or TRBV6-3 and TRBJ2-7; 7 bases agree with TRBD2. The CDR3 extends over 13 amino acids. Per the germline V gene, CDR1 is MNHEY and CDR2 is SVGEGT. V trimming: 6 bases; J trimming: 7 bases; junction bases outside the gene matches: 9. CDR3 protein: CASRTSNLREQYF. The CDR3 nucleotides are TGTGCCAGCAGGACTAGCAACTTACGGGAGCAGTACTTC.

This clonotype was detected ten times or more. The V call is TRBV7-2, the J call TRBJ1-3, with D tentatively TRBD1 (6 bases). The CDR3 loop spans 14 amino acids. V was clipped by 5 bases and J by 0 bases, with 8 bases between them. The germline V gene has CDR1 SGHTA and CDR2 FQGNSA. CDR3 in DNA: TGTGCCAGCAGCCAACAGGGCTCTGGAAACACCATATATTTT. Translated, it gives CASSQQGSGNTIYF.

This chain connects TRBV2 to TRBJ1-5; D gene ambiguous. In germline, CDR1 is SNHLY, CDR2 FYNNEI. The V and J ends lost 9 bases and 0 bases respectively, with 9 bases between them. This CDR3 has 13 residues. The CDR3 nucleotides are TGTGCCAGTTGCCTTTATAGCAATCAGCCCCAGCATTTT. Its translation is CASCLYSNQPQHF.

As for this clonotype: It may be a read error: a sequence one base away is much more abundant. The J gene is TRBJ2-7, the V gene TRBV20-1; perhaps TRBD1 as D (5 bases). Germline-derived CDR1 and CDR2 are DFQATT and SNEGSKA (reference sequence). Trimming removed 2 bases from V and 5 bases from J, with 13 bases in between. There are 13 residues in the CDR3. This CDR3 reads CSARNPRDDEQYF. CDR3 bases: TGCAGTGCTAGAAATCCCAGGGATGACGAGCAGTACTTC.

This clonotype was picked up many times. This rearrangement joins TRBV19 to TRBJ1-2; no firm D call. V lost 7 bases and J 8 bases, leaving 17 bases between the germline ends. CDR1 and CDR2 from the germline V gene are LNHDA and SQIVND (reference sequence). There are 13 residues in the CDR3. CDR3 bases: TGTGCCAGTACCTCGCCTGGACTGTTCGGCTACACCTTC. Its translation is CASTSPGLFGYTF.

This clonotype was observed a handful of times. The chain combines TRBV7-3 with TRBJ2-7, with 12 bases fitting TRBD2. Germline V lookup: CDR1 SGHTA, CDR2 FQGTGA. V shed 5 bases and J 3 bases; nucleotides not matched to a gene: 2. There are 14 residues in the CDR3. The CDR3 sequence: CASSRLAGDYEQYF. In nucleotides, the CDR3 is TGTGCCAGCAGCCGACTAGCGGGAGACTACGAGCAGTACTTC.

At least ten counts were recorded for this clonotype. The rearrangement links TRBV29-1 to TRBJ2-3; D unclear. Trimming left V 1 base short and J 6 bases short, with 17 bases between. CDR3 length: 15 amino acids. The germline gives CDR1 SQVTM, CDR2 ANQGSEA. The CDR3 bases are TGCAGCGTTGAAGGATGTATAGGTTGGTCGGATACGCAGTATTTT. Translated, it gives CSVEGCIGWSDTQYF.

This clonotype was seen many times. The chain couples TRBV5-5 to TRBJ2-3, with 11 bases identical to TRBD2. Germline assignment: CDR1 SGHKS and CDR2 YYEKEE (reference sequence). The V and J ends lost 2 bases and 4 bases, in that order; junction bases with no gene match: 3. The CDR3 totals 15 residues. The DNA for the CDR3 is TGTGCCAGCAGCTTTACTAGCGGGAGCCCAGATACGCAGTATTTT. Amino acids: CASSFTSGSPDTQYF.

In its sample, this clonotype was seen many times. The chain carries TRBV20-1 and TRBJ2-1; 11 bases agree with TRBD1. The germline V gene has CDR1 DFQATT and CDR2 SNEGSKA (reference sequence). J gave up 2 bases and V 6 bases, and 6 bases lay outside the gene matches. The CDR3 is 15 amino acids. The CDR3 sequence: CSAGGQGGPYNEQFF. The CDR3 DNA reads TGCAGTGCCGGGGGACAGGGGGGGCCCTACAATGAGCAGTTCTTC.

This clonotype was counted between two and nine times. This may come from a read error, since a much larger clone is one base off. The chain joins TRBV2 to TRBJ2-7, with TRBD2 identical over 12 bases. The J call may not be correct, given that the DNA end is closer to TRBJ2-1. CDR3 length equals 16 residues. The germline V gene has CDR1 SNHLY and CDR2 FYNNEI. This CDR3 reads CASRTPGLAGLDEQFF. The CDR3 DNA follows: TGTGCCAGCAGGACCCCGGGACTAGCGGGCCTCGATGAGCAGTTCTTC.

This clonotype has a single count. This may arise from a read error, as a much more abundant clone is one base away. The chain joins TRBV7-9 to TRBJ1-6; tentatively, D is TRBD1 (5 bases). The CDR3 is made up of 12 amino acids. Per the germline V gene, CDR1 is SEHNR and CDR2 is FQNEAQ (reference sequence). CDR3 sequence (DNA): TGTGCCAGCAGCTTGATGGGGGGTGAGGCTCTCTTT. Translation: CASSLMGGEALF.

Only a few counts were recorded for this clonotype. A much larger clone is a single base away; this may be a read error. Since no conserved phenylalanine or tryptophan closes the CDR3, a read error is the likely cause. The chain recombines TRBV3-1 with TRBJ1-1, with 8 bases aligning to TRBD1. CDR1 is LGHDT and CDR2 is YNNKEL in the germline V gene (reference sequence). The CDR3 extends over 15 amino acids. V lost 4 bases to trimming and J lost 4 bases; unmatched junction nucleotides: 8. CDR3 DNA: TGTGCCAGCAGCCTAGGCTCTGGACAGGGCACTGAAGCTTTCCTT. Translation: CASSLGSGQGTEAFL.

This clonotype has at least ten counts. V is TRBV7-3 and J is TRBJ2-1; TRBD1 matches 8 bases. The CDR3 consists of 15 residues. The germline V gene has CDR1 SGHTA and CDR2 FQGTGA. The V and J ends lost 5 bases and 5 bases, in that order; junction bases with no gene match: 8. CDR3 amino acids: CASSPPGGPNNEQFF. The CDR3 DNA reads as TGTGCCAGCAGCCCGCCAGGGGGCCCCAACAATGAGCAGTTCTTC.

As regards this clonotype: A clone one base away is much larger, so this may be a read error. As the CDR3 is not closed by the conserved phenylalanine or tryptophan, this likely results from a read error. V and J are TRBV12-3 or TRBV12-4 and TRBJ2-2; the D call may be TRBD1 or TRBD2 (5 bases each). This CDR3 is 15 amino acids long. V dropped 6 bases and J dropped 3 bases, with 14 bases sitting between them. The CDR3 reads CASSPGTLDTGELFL. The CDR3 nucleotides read TGTGCCAGCAGCCCCGGGACGTTGGACACCGGGGAGCTGTTTCTT.

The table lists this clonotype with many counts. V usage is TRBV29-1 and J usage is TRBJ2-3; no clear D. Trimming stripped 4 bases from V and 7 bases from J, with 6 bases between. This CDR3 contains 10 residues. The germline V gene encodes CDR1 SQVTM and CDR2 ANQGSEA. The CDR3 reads CSVVQHTQYF. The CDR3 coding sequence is TGCAGCGTTGTCCAGCATACGCAGTATTTT.

The CDR3 sequence is CASSPYYNGNYGYTF. The DNA for the CDR3 is TGTGCCAGCAGCCCATATTATAATGGGAACTATGGCTACACCTTC. The chain has TRBV11-2 and TRBJ1-2; D is ambiguous. This CDR3 region has 15 residues. Germline V gives CDR1 SGHAT, CDR2 FQNNGV. Trimming stripped 5 bases from V and 2 bases from J, with 15 bases between.